What follows are 2 T cell receptor beta chains derived from one specimen sequenced in a study of T cells in women clearing cervical HPV infection. TCRdb keeps only in-frame clones here, not all; method: immunoSEQ multiplex PCR. The sample features roughly 23,000 clones, with under 10% in its top ten. Source material: blood buffy coat. These receptors were collected from a woman aged 18 to 75 with a cervical HPV16 infection that either progressed to CIN3+ or cleared (not recorded which).

Concerning this clone itself: The CDR3 extends 3 residues past the end of the read, so its final part is completed from the germline J gene. V usage is TRBV19 and J usage is TRBJ2-7, with TRBD2 matching 11 bases. The junction had 13 bases not matched to a gene; V was cut back by 9 bases and J by 6 bases. The germline CDR1 and CDR2 sequences are LNHDA and SQIVND (reference sequence). This CDR3 has 15 amino acids. The CDR3 loop is CASRNSGLAGGEQYF. Partial CDR3 DNA: TGTGCCAGCCGGAACTCGGGGCTAGCGGGAGGCGAG.

The CDR3 here is CASSLDSRDSNEQFF. The sequenced part of the CDR3 DNA is TGTGCCAGCAGCTTAGATAGCAGGGATAGCAATGAG. The chain is built from TRBV11-3 and TRBJ2-1; a possible D gene is TRBD1 (5 bases). Read sequence stops 3 residues before the CDR3 end, and the germline J gene provides the missing end. The CDR3 length is 15 residues. V lost 0 bases and J 6 bases, leaving 12 bases between the germline ends. Germline V gene lookup returns CDR1 SGHNT and CDR2 YENEEA. Full variable domain (remainder filled in from reference TRBV11-3 and TRBJ2-1): EAGVVQSPRYKIIEKKQPVAFWCNPISGHNTLYWYLQNLGQGPELLIRYENEEAVDDSQLPKDRFSAERLKGVDSTLKIQPAELGDSAVYLCASSLDSRDSNEQFFGPGTRLTVL.